The 10 T cell receptor beta chains reported below all come from one sample, sequenced in a study of monozygotic twins with inflammatory bowel disease. TCRdb reprocessed the 5' RACE reads, with one entry per CDR3 protein and no DNA. The sample totals roughly 320,000 distinct CDR3 sequences. Specimen: blood. Receptors originate from a human donor with ulcerative colitis or Crohn's disease, or a healthy co-twin of an affected twin (not recorded which).

The chain joins TRBV5-1 to TRBJ2-2; TCRdb gives TRBD1 as the D gene, but with no DNA this cannot be confirmed. Germline V gene sequence: CDR1 SGHRS, CDR2 YFSETQ. The CDR3 has 15 amino acids. The CDR3: CASTMPVSNTGELFF.

CDR3 amino acids: CASSRAQVNSPLHF. This chain links TRBV7-9 with TRBJ1-6. Per germline, CDR1 SEHNR and CDR2 FQNEAQ (reference sequence). This CDR3 is built from 14 residues.

V is TRBV15 and J is TRBJ1-1. Germline CDR1 is LNHNV and CDR2 is YYDKDF (reference sequence). CDR3 size: 17 residues. The CDR3 spells CATSRDSWGAVNTEAFF.

The chain joins TRBV7-9 to TRBJ2-7; without DNA, the TCRdb call of TRBD2 cannot be checked. Germline V lookup: CDR1 SEHNR, CDR2 FQNEAQ (reference sequence). This CDR3 is built from 17 residues. CDR3 region: CASSFWVSLAGAHEQYF.

This rearrangement joins TRBV6-2 or TRBV6-3 to TRBJ2-1; the D call of TRBD2 rests on TCRdb alone, since no DNA is present to check it. CDR3 size: 17 residues. Germline CDR1 reads MNHEY; CDR2 reads SVGEGT. Here the CDR3 reads CASSYSVSAGYYNEQFF.

V is TRBV3-1 and J is TRBJ2-1; without DNA, the TCRdb call of TRBD2 cannot be checked. Germline loops: CDR1 LGHDT, CDR2 YNNKEL (reference sequence). The length of the CDR3 is 15 residues. CDR3 residues: CASMWTGVSYNEQFF.

The chain carries TRBV5-1 and TRBJ1-1; there is no DNA to check the TCRdb D call of TRBD1. Germline CDR1 SGHRS, CDR2 YFSETQ. CDR3 length: 14 residues. The CDR3 protein is CASSVLDSYTEAFF. Supplemented by reference TRBV5-1 and TRBJ1-1, the full variable domain reads KAGVTQTPRYLIKTRGQQVTLSCSPISGHRSVSWYQQTPGQGLQFLFEYFSETQRNKGNFPGRFSGRQFSNSRSEMNVSTLELGDSALYLCASSVLDSYTEAFFGQGTRLTVV.

This chain joins TRBV15 and TRBJ1-5. CDR1 and CDR2 (germline): LNHNV, YYDKDF (reference sequence). This CDR3 region has 14 residues. The CDR3 is CATSREGSNQPQHF.

The chain has TRBV12-3 or TRBV12-4 and TRBJ1-4; TCRdb calls TRBD1, which cannot be checked without DNA. The CDR3 covers 13 residues. The CDR3 region is CASRTGANEKLFF.

The chain joins TRBV28 to TRBJ2-3; TCRdb gives TRBD1 as the D gene, but with no DNA this cannot be confirmed. Per germline, CDR1 MDHEN and CDR2 SYDVKM. The CDR3 is 14 amino acids. Here the CDR3 reads CASVSGGFTDTQYF.